These 10 T cell receptor beta chains came from one sample sequenced in a study of metastatic and nonmetastatic thyroid tumors. TCRdb re-processed the PCR reads through MiXCR. Of about 30,000 clones listed, 20% to 25% were seen once; the top ten hold over 9%. None of the patients had undergone any treatment ahead of thyroid surgery. Sequences were obtained from blood. The origin of the receptors is a female donor with papillary thyroid cancer or a benign thyroid nodule (not recorded which). Some clones in this sample may be carry-over from other donors' samples.

The V and J genes are TRBV6-1 and TRBJ1-2; 8 bases fit TRBD1. The CDR3 length is 14 residues. CDR1 and CDR2 from the germline V gene are MNHNS and SASEGT. The ends lost 4 bases at V and 4 bases at J; junction bases unmatched: 5. Here the CDR3 reads CASSGQGLVYGYTF. DNA of the CDR3: TGTGCCAGCAGTGGACAGGGGTTGGTCTATGGCTACACCTTC.

The chain combines TRBV4-3 with TRBJ1-2; D is perhaps TRBD1 (5 bases). With 0 bases removed from V and 2 bases from J, the gap between germline ends came to 13 bases. CDR3 size: 16 residues. Germline CDR1 LGHNA, CDR2 YSLEER. CDR3 bases: TGCGCCAGCAGCCAAGAGCTTGGGGCAGCAAACTATGGCTACACCTTC. This codes for CASSQELGAANYGYTF.

This clone was picked up many times. The chain combines TRBV28 with TRBJ2-1, with D uncertain. Trimming removed 6 bases at V and 4 bases at J, with 4 bases between. Germline CDR1 MDHEN, CDR2 SYDVKM. The CDR3 contains 11 residues. Here the CDR3 DNA reads TGTGCCAGCAGGGGGTACAATGAGCAGTTCTTC. Amino acid sequence: CASRGYNEQFF.

The chain links TRBV30 to TRBJ1-2; TRBD1 might be the D (5 bases). V lost 1 base, J lost 8 bases, and 14 bases lay in between. The germline V gene has CDR1 GTSNPN and CDR2 SVGIG (reference sequence). The length of the CDR3 is 13 residues. The CDR3 here is CAWSGVGTFGYTF. The CDR3 region has the DNA TGTGCCTGGAGTGGGGTAGGGACCTTCGGCTACACCTTC. Variable domain in full (rest from reference TRBV30 and TRBJ1-2): SQTIHQWPATLVQPVGSPLSLECTVEGTSNPNLYWYRQAAGRGLQLLFYSVGIGQISSEVPQNLSASRPQDRQFILSSKKLLLSDSGFYLCAWSGVGTFGYTFGSGTRLTVV.

V gene TRBV6-8 combines with J gene TRBJ1-2; D perhaps matches TRBD1 (5 bases). V lost 5 bases and J 5 bases, leaving 18 bases between the germline ends. This CDR3 has 15 residues. CDR1 is MNHGY and CDR2 is SAAAGT in the germline V gene. DNA for the CDR3: TGTGCCAGCAGTGGATCCGAGGCAGGGCCTTATGGCTACACCTTC. Protein: CASSGSEAGPYGYTF.

This clone turned up a few times. The junction and the germline gene differ at one end; a read error may be behind it. This chain links TRBV28 with TRBJ1-5; 7 bases line up with TRBD1. This CDR3 spans 16 amino acids. The germline CDR1 and CDR2 sequences are MDHEN and SYDVKM. The CDR3 loop is CASSPGDSGDDQPQHF. The CDR3 DNA reads TGTGCTAGCAGTCCGGGGGACAGCGGAGATGATCAGCCCCAGCATTTT.

This chain links TRBV11-3 with TRBJ2-1; 8 bases map to TRBD2. There are 14 residues in the CDR3. Looked up from germline, CDR1 is SGHNT and CDR2 is YENEEA. The V gene end was trimmed by 5 bases and the J gene end by 12 bases; junction bases not matched to a gene: 12. CDR3 bases: TGTGCCAGCAGCCCGGGAGGGACTCTCAGGGGGCAGTTCTTC. Translated, it gives CASSPGGTLRGQFF.

The CDR3 nucleotides are TGTGCCAGCAGCCGACTCGCGGGTTTTTACGAGCAGTACTTC. Protein sequence: CASSRLAGFYEQYF. The chain is built from TRBV7-2 and TRBJ2-7, with D maybe TRBD2 (5 bases). The V end lost 5 bases, the J end lost 4 bases, and 15 bases lay between the germline ends. Per the germline V gene, CDR1 is SGHTA and CDR2 is FQGNSA. CDR3 length: 14 amino acids.

This clone was counted many times. The rearrangement uses TRBV28 and TRBJ1-4, with D possibly matching TRBD1 (5 bases). CDR1 MDHEN and CDR2 SYDVKM come from the germline V gene. This CDR3 has 14 residues. With 3 bases removed from V and 5 bases from J, the gap between germline ends came to 10 bases. The CDR3 region has the DNA TGTGCCAGCAGTTTGGCAGGGCGAAATGAAAAACTGTTTTTT. Translating it yields CASSLAGRNEKLFF.

This clone has ten or more counts. The chain employs TRBV14 and TRBJ2-4; D is perhaps TRBD1 (5 bases). Between the trimmed V and J ends, which lost 0 bases and 7 bases, there was a span of 10 bases. Germline V gene lookup returns CDR1 SGHDN and CDR2 FVKESK. The length of the CDR3 is 14 residues. DNA of the CDR3: TGTGCCAGCAGCCAAGACAGGGCGGTCAACATTCAGTACTTC. Protein sequence: CASSQDRAVNIQYF.